The 3 T cell receptor beta chains reported below all come from one sample, sequenced in a study of cytomegalovirus exposure and HLA in healthy donors. The PCR used 60 Vbeta and 13 Jbeta primers. Method: immunoSEQ multiplex PCR; TCRdb's copy keeps in-frame clones and lacks some. The sample shows 90,000 to 100,000 clones, about 74% of them seen only once. What was sequenced was PBMCs. These receptors were taken from a female donor in good health and CMV-seronegative.

The chain uses TRBV28 and TRBJ2-5; TRBD2 matches at 11 bases. The CDR3 extends over 16 amino acids. The junction had 14 bases not matched to a gene; V was cut back by 7 bases and J by 7 bases. The germline gives CDR1 MDHEN, CDR2 SYDVKM. The CDR3 DNA reads TGTGCCAGCACCCGGGAGGGACTAGCGGCCGGCGGGACCCAGTACTTC. Its translation: CASTREGLAAGGTQYF.

The chain uses TRBV4-2 and TRBJ1-1, with D perhaps matching TRBD1 (5 bases). The V and J ends lost 3 bases and 4 bases respectively, with 18 bases between them. The CDR3 runs to 16 residues. The germline gives CDR1 LGHNA, CDR2 YNFKEQ. In DNA, the CDR3 is TGTGCCAGCAGCCAGGGTTACAAAGTGGGGCTCACTGAAGCTTTCTTT. The encoded protein is CASSQGYKVGLTEAFF.

CDR3 residues: CASSALTGLSTGNTIYF. CDR3 nucleotides: TGTGCCAGCAGCGCGCTGACAGGGTTGTCGACTGGAAACACCATATATTTT. This sequence joins TRBV5-6 and TRBJ1-3; 7 bases agree with TRBD1. CDR1 is SGHDT and CDR2 is YYEEEE in the germline V gene. This CDR3 spans 17 amino acids. J was trimmed by 2 bases and V by 4 bases; bases with no gene match: 12.